The clone carrying this T cell receptor beta chain was counted at least ten times. Its specificity is unknown. Libraries for TCR beta were made by quantitative 5'-RACE with molecular barcodes. TCRdb recomputed calls from the 5' RACE reads with MiXCR, one row per CDR3 protein. The top ten clones hold over 12% of a sample with about 220,000 distinct CDR3 sequences, 6% to 8.5% of them seen once. J lost 6 bases, V lost 0 bases, and 3 bases had no gene match. CDR3 length: 14 amino acids. Germline V gene lookup returns CDR1 DFQATT and CDR2 SNEGSKA (reference sequence). This specimen comes from a study of CD8 T cells in ankylosing spondylitis. Study results and limitations: Ankylosing spondylitis blood seemed to carry a telltale TCR beta motif made of several highly homologous variants.

The sequenced sample consisted of blood, either unsorted or a sorted T cell fraction (not recorded which). The chain carries TRBV20-1 and TRBJ2-1, with TRBD2 matching over 9 bases. This TCR derives from a male donor with ankylosing spondylitis. The CDR3 bases are TGCAGTGCTAGAGATAGCGGGAGAGGCAATGAGCAGTTCTTC. Residues: CSARDSGRGNEQFF.